These T cell receptor beta chains were read from a single sample in a study of neoadjuvant nivolumab and ipilimumab in lung cancer. Some clones are missing from TCRdb's copy, which holds only in-frame ones; the method was immunoSEQ multiplex PCR. The sample has 25,000 or so clones, more than 80% seen once. The sample was tumor tissue, taken after neoadjuvant nivolumab, alone or with ipilimumab, at or shortly before surgery. The source of these receptors is an adult with non-small cell lung cancer. Each CDR3 is given with its conserved first and last residue. D genes are given only for firm matches. Clone size is not always given. Where it is, it says once, few, many or a class for expanded clones.

>TRBV7-9|TRBJ2-7|.|.
CASSPQGIPYEQYF
TGTGCCAGCAGCCCACAGGGAATACCCTACGAGCAGTACTTC
>TRBV7-6|TRBJ2-5|.|TRBD2
CASSLVAGRETQYF
TGTGCCAGCAGCTTAGTAGCGGGACGAGAGACCCAGTACTTC
>TRBV7-9|TRBJ1-3|.|.
CASSYDQGNTIYF
TGTGCCAGCAGCTATGACCAAGGAAACACCATATATTTT
>TRBV4-3|TRBJ2-1|.|TRBD2
CASSQGTSGRPESEQFF
TGCGCCAGCAGCCAAGGGACTAGCGGGAGGCCAGAGAGTGAGCAGTTCTTC
>TRBV18|TRBJ2-6|.|.
CASSPRRDSGANVLTF
TGTGCCAGCTCACCAAGACGGGACTCTGGGGCCAACGTCCTGACTTTC
>TRBV7-8|TRBJ1-3|.|.
CASSLGVGSPGSGNTIYF
TGTGCCAGCAGCTTAGGGGTTGGGTCGCCTGGCTCTGGAAACACCATATATTTT
>TRBV18|TRBJ1-6|.|.
CASSPGQSYNSPLHF
TGTGCCAGCTCACCAGGACAGAGCTATAATTCACCCCTCCACTTT
>TRBV30|TRBJ2-5|.|.
CAWSGQGETQYF
TGTGCCTGGAGTGGGCAAGGAGAGACCCAGTACTTC
>TRBV6-6|TRBJ2-3|.|.
CASSYGQSTDTQYF
TGTGCCAGCAGTTACGGTCAGAGCACAGATACGCAGTATTTT
>TRBV5-4|TRBJ1-5|.|.
CASSAGLGQPQHF
TGTGCCAGCAGCGCGGGCTTAGGCCAGCCCCAGCATTTT
>TRBV6-5|TRBJ2-7|few|.
CASSKQNFATYEQYF
TGTGCCAGCAGCAAACAGAATTTTGCAACCTACGAGCAGTACTTC
>TRBV19|TRBJ2-3|.|TRBD2
CASSVGLADTQYF
TGTGCCAGTAGTGTGGGACTAGCAGATACGCAGTATTTT
>TRBV30|TRBJ2-3|.|.
CAWSVLGGSTDTQYF
TGTGCCTGGAGTGTACTGGGCGGGAGCACAGATACGCAGTATTTT
>TRBV18|TRBJ2-3|.|.
CASSPPQTSTDTQYF
TGTGCCAGCTCGCCTCCTCAAACAAGCACAGATACGCAGTATTTT
>TRBV29-1|TRBJ1-1|.|TRBD1
CSVAGTDNTEAFF
TGCAGCGTAGCCGGGACAGATAACACTGAAGCTTTCTTT
>TRBV30|TRBJ2-2|.|.
CAWSQSRTGELFF
TGTGCCTGGAGCCAGAGCCGTACCGGGGAGCTGTTTTTT
>TRBV27|TRBJ1-5|.|.
CASSLAGIGNQPQHF
TGTGCCAGCAGTTTGGCAGGGATTGGCAATCAGCCCCAGCATTTT